This TCR beta chain was recorded in a study of neoadjuvant nivolumab and ipilimumab in lung cancer. Broader study findings: TCR richness and clonality were higher in tumors than adjacent uninvolved lung. Pathologic regression was not significantly tied to TCR clonality. TCR sequencing covered a small number of samples.

Clones were read by immunoSEQ multiplex PCR, and TCRdb kept only the in-frame ones, dropping some. The data hold approximately 23,000 clones, with about four fifths observed a single time. Comments on this clone: The target antigen is unknown.

CDR1 and CDR2 (germline): KGHSH, LQKENI. Trimming shortened V by 3 bases and J by 5 bases, and 5 bases separated the two germline ends. The CDR3 loop spans 12 amino acids. The chain couples TRBV18 to TRBJ1-5; D not certain. The receptor was isolated from an adult with non-small cell lung cancer. Sequenced material: peripheral blood, taken before neoadjuvant nivolumab, alone or with ipilimumab. This CDR3 is CASSPGDQPQHF. CDR3 DNA: TGTGCCAGCTCACCGGGCGATCAGCCCCAGCATTTT.